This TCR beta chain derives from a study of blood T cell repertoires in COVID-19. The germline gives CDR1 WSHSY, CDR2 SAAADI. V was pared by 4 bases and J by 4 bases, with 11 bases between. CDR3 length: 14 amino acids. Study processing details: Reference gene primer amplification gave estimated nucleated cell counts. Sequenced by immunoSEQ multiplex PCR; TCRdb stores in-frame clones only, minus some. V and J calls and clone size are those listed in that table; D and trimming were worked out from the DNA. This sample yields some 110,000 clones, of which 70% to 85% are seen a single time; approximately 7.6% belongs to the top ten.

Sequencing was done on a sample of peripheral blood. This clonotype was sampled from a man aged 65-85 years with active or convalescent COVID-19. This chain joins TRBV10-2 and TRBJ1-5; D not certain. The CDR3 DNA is TGCGCCAGCAGTGCGCGAGGCCTAAATCAGCCCCAGCATTTT. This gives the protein CASSARGLNQPQHF.